This is a list of T cell receptor beta chains from one sample in a study of T-cell memory formation after mild COVID-19. TCRdb recomputed calls from the 5' RACE reads with MiXCR, one row per CDR3 protein. Among around 400,000 distinct CDR3 sequences listed, less than 25% were seen once. Sequenced input: PBMCs or a T cell subset sorted from them (not recorded which). All receptors come from an adult woman who had mild COVID-19 (a few samples of this study predate the infection). Cell type and time point are not known. The CDR3 runs from the conserved cysteine through the conserved F or W.

TRBV7-9	TRBJ1-2	16	CASSLAHGGANYGYTF
TRBV29-1	TRBJ2-3	13	CSVESRLSDTQYF
TRBV30	TRBJ2-7	14	CAWRSSQVGGEQYF
TRBV11-2	TRBJ2-4	17	CASSNSARTGPKNIQYF
TRBV6-6	TRBJ2-7	13	CATQGPSDYEQYF
TRBV12-3/TRBV12-4	TRBJ1-1	12	CASSPGQLEAFF
TRBV14	TRBJ2-3	11	CASARGVAQYF
TRBV28	TRBJ1-2	13	CASSDIIRVGYTF
TRBV24-1	TRBJ2-1	15	CATSESGTVVGEQFF
TRBV12-3/TRBV12-4	TRBJ2-5	15	CASSFRGQGKETQYF
TRBV7-3	TRBJ1-1	16	CASSLTQTRGRTKAFF
TRBV7-8	TRBJ2-7	16	CASSLASRTGDYEQYF
TRBV2	TRBJ1-4	12	CASSLQNEKLFF
TRBV7-9	TRBJ1-2	12	CASSYGDYGYTF
TRBV12-3/TRBV12-4	TRBJ2-2	16	CASSLKGGAGTGELFF
TRBV6-2/TRBV6-3	TRBJ2-5	14	CASSYSGVQETQYF
TRBV6-5	TRBJ2-7	17	CASSYSSRGRPQREQYF
TRBV6-2/TRBV6-3	TRBJ2-3	15	CASSKLADSTDTQYF
TRBV5-1	TRBJ1-5	13	CASRSGVNQPQHF
TRBV9	TRBJ2-7	14	CASSVSDYSYEQYF
TRBV6-5	TRBJ2-7	16	CASSPTLLASSYEQYF
TRBV4-2	TRBJ2-7	15	CASSLQTEAPYEQYF
TRBV20-1	TRBJ2-2	14	CSARDHRGVGELFF
TRBV7-2	TRBJ2-7	14	CASSPPPASDEQYF
TRBV29-1	TRBJ2-1	15	CSVEDSTPQVDEQFF
TRBV29-1	TRBJ1-2	14	CSVEVSGRGPGYTF
TRBV11-2	TRBJ2-5	13	CASSRYSGETQYF
TRBV29-1	TRBJ1-2	13	CSVAYRGNYGYTF
TRBV5-1	TRBJ1-2	14	CASSLEGEHYGYTF
TRBV27	TRBJ2-1	16	CASSPVSGWEYNEQFF
TRBV10-3	TRBJ2-3	12	CAISRGIDTQYF
TRBV24-1	TRBJ1-5	18	CATSDAGQGVTGNQPQHF
TRBV5-5	TRBJ1-1	15	CASSLSAGVGTEAFF